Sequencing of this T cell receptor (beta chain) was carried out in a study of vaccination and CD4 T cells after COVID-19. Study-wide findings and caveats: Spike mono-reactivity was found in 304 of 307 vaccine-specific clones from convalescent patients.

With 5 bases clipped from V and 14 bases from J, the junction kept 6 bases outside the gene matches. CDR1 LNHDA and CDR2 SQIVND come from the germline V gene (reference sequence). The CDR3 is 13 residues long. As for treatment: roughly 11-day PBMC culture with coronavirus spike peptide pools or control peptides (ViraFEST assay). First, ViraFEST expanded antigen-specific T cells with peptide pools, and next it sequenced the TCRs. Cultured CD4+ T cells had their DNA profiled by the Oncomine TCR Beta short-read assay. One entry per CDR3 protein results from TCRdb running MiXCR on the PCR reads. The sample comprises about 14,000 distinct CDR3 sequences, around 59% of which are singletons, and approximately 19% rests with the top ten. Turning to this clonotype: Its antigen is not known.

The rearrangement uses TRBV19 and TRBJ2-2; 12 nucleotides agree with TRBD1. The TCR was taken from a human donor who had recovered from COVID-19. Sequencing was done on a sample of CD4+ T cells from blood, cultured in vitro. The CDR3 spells CASSVTGTGGLFF. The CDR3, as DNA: TGTGCCAGTAGTGTTACCGGGACAGGGGGCCTGTTTTTT. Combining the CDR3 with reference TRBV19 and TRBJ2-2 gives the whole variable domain DGGITQSPKYLFRKEGQNVTLSCEQNLNHDAMYWYRQDPGQGLRLIYYSQIVNDFQKGDIAEGYSVSREKKESFPLTVTSAQKNPTAFYLCASSVTGTGGLFFGEGSRLTVL.